What follows are 6 T cell receptor beta chains derived from one specimen sequenced in a study of shared clonotypes between healthy human individuals. Method: immunoSEQ multiplex PCR; TCRdb's copy keeps in-frame clones and lacks some. There are 450,000 to 650,000 clones in the sample; around 77% occur only once, and 9.5% to 15% lies in the top ten. Sample: PBMCs. These receptors were taken from a woman aged 40 to 50 in good health. Some clones in this sample may be carry-over from other donors' samples.

The rearrangement links TRBV27 to TRBJ2-3, with D tentatively TRBD2 (6 bases). Per the germline V gene, CDR1 is MNHEY and CDR2 is SMNVEV (reference sequence). The ends were cut back, 7 bases at V and 6 bases at J, with 23 bases in the middle. CDR3 size: 16 residues. The CDR3 region is CASIPFGAHREDTQYF. CDR3 in DNA: TGTGCCAGCATCCCTTTTGGAGCCCACCGGGAGGATACGCAGTATTTT.

The rearrangement links TRBV13 to TRBJ2-3; D gene uncertain. This CDR3 has 13 residues. CDR1 and CDR2 from the germline V gene are PRHDT and FYEKMQ (reference sequence). V was pared by 5 bases and J by 2 bases, with 8 bases between. The CDR3 DNA is TGTGCCAGCAGCCATGGGCTCACAGATACGCAGTATTTT. Its translation: CASSHGLTDTQYF.

The rearrangement links TRBV6-9 to TRBJ1-5; D uncertain. Deletions cut 6 bases from V and 5 bases from J, with 11 bases between. The CDR3 is 13 residues long. Germline CDR1 is MNHGY and CDR2 is SVAAGI. CDR3 in amino acids: CASSSWRDQPQHF. In nucleotides, the CDR3 is TGTGCCAGCAGCTCCTGGCGGGATCAGCCCCAGCATTTT.

V gene TRBV5-6 combines with J gene TRBJ2-7; 10 nucleotides agree with TRBD2. Looked up from germline, CDR1 is SGHDT and CDR2 is YYEEEE. Trimming took 5 bases from V and 5 from J; bases not matched to a gene: 7. The CDR3 has 14 residues. In DNA, the CDR3 is TGTGCCAGCAGTTATGAGCGGGAGGGCCACGAGCAGTACTTC. Protein: CASSYEREGHEQYF.

The chain joins TRBV23-1 to TRBJ2-1; D remains ambiguous. TRBV23-1 is recorded as an ORF, its role being uncertain. The CDR3 length is 14 residues. The ends were cut back, 4 bases at V and 3 bases at J, with 10 bases in the middle. CDR3 bases: TGCGCCAGCAGTCGCCCAGCTAGCTACAATGAGCAGTTCTTC. It yields the protein CASSRPASYNEQFF.

In regard to this clone: Lacking the conserved final phenylalanine or tryptophan, this CDR3 likely reflects a read error. This rearrangement joins TRBV28 to TRBJ1-1; D may be TRBD1 (5 bases). Trimming took 5 bases from V and 0 from J, leaving 13 bases between them. The CDR3 length is 15 residues. Germline CDR1 reads MDHEN; CDR2 reads SYDVKM. For the CDR3, the DNA is TGTGCCAGCAGTCCTCGGGGGAGCGTGAACACTGAAGCTTTCCTT. Protein sequence: CASSPRGSVNTEAFL.